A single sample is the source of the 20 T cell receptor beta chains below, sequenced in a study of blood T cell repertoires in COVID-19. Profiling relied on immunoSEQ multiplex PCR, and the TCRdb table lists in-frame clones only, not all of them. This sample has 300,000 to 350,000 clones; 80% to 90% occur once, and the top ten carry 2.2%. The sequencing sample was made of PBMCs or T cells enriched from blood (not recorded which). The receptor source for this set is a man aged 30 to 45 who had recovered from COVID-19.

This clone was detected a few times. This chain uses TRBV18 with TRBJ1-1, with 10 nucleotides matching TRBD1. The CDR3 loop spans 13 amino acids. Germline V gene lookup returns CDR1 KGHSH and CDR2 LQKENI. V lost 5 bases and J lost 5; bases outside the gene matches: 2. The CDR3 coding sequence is TGTGCCAGCTCAATGGGACAGGGGACTGAAGCTTTCTTT. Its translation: CASSMGQGTEAFF.

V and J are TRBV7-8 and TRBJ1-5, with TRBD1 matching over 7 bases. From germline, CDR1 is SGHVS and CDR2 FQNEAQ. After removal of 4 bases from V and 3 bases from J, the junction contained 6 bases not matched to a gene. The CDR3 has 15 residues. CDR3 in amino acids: CASSSGGRNNQPQHF. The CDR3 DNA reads TGTGCCAGCAGCTCAGGGGGGAGAAACAATCAGCCCCAGCATTTT.

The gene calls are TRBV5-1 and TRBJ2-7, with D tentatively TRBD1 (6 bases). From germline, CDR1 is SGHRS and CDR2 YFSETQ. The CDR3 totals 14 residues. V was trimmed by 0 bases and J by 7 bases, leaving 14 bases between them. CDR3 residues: CASSLEQGSREQYF. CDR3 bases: TGCGCCAGCAGCTTGGAGCAGGGGAGTCGAGAGCAGTACTTC.

In DNA form, the CDR3 reads TGTGCCAGCAGCATTCGACAGGGACCCTACGAGCAGTACTTC. Its protein is CASSIRQGPYEQYF. The rearrangement joins TRBV21-1 to TRBJ2-7; TRBD1 is the table's D call and was not checked against the DNA. TRBV21-1 is tagged as a pseudogene. The CDR3 consists of 14 residues.

In DNA form, the CDR3 reads TGTGCCAGCAGTTTTCTTCGGGGCAGGGACTTTGATGGCTACACCTTC. As protein: CASSFLRGRDFDGYTF. The chain recombines TRBV6-5 with TRBJ1-2; tentative D call: TRBD1 (5 bases). Germline V gene sequence: CDR1 MNHEY, CDR2 SVGAGI. V lost 4 bases and J lost 6, with 21 bases in between. The CDR3 is 16 amino acids.

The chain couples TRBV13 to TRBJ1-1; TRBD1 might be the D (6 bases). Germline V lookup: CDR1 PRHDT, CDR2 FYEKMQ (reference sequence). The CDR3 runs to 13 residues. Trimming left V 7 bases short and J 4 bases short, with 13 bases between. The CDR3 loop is CASNTGQSTEAFF. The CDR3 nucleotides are TGTGCCAGCAACACAGGGCAGAGCACTGAAGCTTTCTTT.

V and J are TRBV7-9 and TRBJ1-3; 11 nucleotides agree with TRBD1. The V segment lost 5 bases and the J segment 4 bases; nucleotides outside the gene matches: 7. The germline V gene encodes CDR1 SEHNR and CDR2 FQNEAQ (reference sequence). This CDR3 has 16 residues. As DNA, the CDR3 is TGTGCCAGCAGCCCGGACAGGGGGCTGGTGGGAAACACCATATATTTT. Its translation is CASSPDRGLVGNTIYF.

CDR3 bases: TGTGCCAGCAGCTTAAGCAGGGTCATCACTGAAGCTTTCTTT. Translating gives CASSLSRVITEAFF. V gene TRBV11-2 combines with J gene TRBJ1-1, with D possibly matching TRBD1 (5 bases). Trimming took 2 bases from V and 4 from J, leaving 11 bases between them. Germline V CDR1 and CDR2: SGHAT, FQNNGV. This CDR3 contains 14 residues.

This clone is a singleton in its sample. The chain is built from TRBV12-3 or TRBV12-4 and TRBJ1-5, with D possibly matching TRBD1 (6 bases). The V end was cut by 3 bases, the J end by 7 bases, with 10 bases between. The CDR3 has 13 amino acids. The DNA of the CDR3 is TGTGCCAGCAGTTTTAACAGGGAGCAGCCCCAGCATTTT. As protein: CASSFNREQPQHF.

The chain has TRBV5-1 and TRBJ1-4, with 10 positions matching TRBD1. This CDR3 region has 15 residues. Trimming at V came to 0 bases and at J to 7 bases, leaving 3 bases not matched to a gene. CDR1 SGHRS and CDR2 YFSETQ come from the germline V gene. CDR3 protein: CASSLVGQGREKLFF. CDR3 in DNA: TGCGCCAGCAGCTTGGTGGGACAGGGGCGTGAAAAACTGTTTTTT.

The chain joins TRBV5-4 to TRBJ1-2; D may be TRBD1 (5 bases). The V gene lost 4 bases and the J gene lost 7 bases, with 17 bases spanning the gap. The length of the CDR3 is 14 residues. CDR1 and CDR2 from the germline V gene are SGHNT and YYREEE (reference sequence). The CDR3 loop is CASSRQGLLPGYTF. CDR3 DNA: TGTGCCAGCAGCCGGCAGGGATTACTACCTGGCTACACCTTC.

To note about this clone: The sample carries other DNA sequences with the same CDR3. The CDR3 is CASSPQGTEAFF. In DNA form, the CDR3 reads TGTGCCAGCAGCCCACAGGGAACTGAAGCTTTCTTT. The V call is TRBV7-9, the J call TRBJ1-1, with D perhaps matching TRBD1 (6 bases). The CDR3 has 12 amino acids. V was shortened by 5 bases and J by 5 bases, with 9 bases between the two germline ends. Looked up from germline, CDR1 is SEHNR and CDR2 is FQNEAQ (reference sequence).

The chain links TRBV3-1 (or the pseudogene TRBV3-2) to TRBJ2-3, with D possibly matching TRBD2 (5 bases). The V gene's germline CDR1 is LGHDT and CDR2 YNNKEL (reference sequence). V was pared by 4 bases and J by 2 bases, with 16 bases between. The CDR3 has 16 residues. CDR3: CASSRTRGLNTDTQYF. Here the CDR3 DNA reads TGTGCCAGCAGCCGAACGAGAGGACTCAACACAGATACGCAGTATTTT.

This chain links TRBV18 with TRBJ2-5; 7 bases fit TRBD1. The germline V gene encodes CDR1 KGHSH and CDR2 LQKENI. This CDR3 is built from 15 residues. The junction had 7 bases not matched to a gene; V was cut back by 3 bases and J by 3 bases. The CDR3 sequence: CASSPNSGTEETQYF. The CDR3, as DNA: TGTGCCAGCTCACCGAATTCCGGGACAGAAGAGACCCAGTACTTC.

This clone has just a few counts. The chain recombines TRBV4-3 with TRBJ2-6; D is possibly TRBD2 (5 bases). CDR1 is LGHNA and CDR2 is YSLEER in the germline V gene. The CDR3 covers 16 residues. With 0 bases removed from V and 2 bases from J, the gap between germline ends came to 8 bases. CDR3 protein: CASSQDPGTGANVLTF. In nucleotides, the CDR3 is TGCGCCAGCAGCCAAGATCCGGGGACTGGGGCCAACGTCCTGACTTTC.

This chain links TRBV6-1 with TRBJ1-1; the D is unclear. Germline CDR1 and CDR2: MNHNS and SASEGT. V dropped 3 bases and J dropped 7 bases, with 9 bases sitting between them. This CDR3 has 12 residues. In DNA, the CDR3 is TGTGCCAGCAGTGACCTGCACATTGAAGCTTTCTTT. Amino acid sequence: CASSDLHIEAFF.

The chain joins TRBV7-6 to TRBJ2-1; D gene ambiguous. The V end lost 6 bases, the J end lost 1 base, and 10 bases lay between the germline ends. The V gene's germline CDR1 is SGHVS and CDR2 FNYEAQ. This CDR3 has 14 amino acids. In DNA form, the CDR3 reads TGTGCCAGCAGTTCCTCCCGGTCCTACAATGAGCAGTTCTTC. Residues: CASSSSRSYNEQFF.

DNA for the CDR3: TGTGCCAGCAGCGTGGGGGGTTTGGAGACCCAGTACTTC. Protein product: CASSVGGLETQYF. The chain uses TRBV9 and TRBJ2-5; weak D call: TRBD2 (6 bases). Trimming removed 2 bases from V and 5 bases from J, with 10 bases in between. CDR3 size: 13 residues. Germline V gives CDR1 SGDLS, CDR2 YYNGEE.

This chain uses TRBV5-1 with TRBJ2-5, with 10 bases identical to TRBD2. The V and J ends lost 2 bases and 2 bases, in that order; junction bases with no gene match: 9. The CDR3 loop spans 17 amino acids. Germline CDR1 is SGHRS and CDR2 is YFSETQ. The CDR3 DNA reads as TGCGCCAGCAGCTTTACAGCGGGGGGGCCTCAGCAAGAGACCCAGTACTTC. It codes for CASSFTAGGPQQETQYF.

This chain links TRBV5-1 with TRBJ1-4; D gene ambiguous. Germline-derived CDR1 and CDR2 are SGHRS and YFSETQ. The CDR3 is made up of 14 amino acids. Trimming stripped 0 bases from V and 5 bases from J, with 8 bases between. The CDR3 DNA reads TGCGCCAGCAGCTTGGGCCAGAGGAATGAAAAACTGTTTTTT. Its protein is CASSLGQRNEKLFF.